This is a list of T cell receptor beta chains from one sample in a study of shared clonotypes between healthy human individuals. Data came from immunoSEQ multiplex PCR; TCRdb stores just in-frame clones and leaves some out. The repertoire has approximately 2,000,000 clones, just under 95% of them found once; the top ten carry approximately 0.41%. Specimen: naive CD4+ T cells from PBMCs. The receptors here all came from a man in his late teens or twenties in good health. Some clones in this sample may be carry-over from other donors' samples. Both conserved end residues are part of each CDR3. D genes are given only for firm matches. Not all rows give a size; the values are once, few, many and, for expanded clones, a class.

CASSAGTSGRSDEQYF	TGCGCCAGCAGCGCCGGGACTAGCGGGAGGTCCGACGAGCAGTACTTC	TRBV5-1	TRBJ2-7	TRBD2	NA
CASSVDASGMDEQFF	TGTGCCAGCAGCGTAGACGCTAGCGGGATGGATGAGCAGTTCTTC	TRBV9	TRBJ2-1	TRBD2	NA
CSVRGTSGRGGTDTQYF	TGCAGCGTGAGAGGGACTAGCGGGAGGGGGGGCACAGATACGCAGTATTTT	TRBV29-1	TRBJ2-3	TRBD2	NA
CASSLGDSTGEQYF	TGCGCCAGCAGCCTGGGTGACTCGACAGGTGAGCAGTACTTC	TRBV4-3	TRBJ2-5	NA	NA
CASSLSREGETQYF	TGTGCCAGCAGCTTGTCCCGGGAGGGGGAGACCCAGTACTTC	TRBV5-4	TRBJ2-5	TRBD2	NA
CATRLRGPNEKLFF	TGTGCCACCCGTCTTCGAGGCCCTAATGAAAAACTGTTTTTT	TRBV15	TRBJ1-4	NA	NA
CSAHDRGEQYF	TGCAGTGCTCACGACAGGGGCGAGCAGTACTTC	TRBV20-1	TRBJ2-7	TRBD1	NA
CASSLGSNSLTYNEQFF	TGTGCCAGCAGTTTAGGTAGCAACTCCTTAACCTACAATGAGCAGTTCTTC	TRBV28	TRBJ2-1	NA	once
CASSWGQSNYGYTF	TGTGCCAGCAGCTGGGGACAGTCTAACTATGGCTACACCTTC	TRBV5-6	TRBJ1-2	TRBD1	NA
CASSQRNNSGANVLTF	TGTGCCAGCAGCCAGCGCAACAACTCTGGGGCCAACGTCCTGACTTTC	TRBV11-1	TRBJ2-6	NA	NA
CASSFSTGSSYEQYF	TGTGCCAGCAGTTTCTCGACAGGGAGCTCCTACGAGCAGTACTTC	TRBV27	TRBJ2-7	TRBD1	NA
CASSSHTSYNEQFF	TGTGCCAGCAGTAGCCACACTAGCTACAATGAGCAGTTCTTC	TRBV27	TRBJ2-1	NA	NA
CASSAGWRGNTYEQYF	TGCGCCAGCAGCGCGGGTTGGCGTGGGAACACCTACGAGCAGTACTTC	TRBV5-1	TRBJ2-7	NA	NA
CASSAQAGSSNQPQHF	TGTGCCAGCAGCGCGCAGGCAGGGAGTTCCAATCAGCCCCAGCATTTT	TRBV11-2	TRBJ1-5	NA	NA
CASTPDLARLETQYF	TGTGCCAGCACCCCTGATCTCGCTAGGCTAGAGACCCAGTACTTC	TRBV7-9	TRBJ2-5	NA	NA
CASSFLAGAGDTQYF	TGTGCCAGCAGCTTCTTAGCGGGAGCGGGAGATACGCAGTATTTT	TRBV11-2	TRBJ2-3	TRBD2	NA
CASSPRGGRDTDTQYF	TGTGCCAGCAGCCCCCGGGGCGGGAGGGATACAGATACGCAGTATTTT	TRBV7-8	TRBJ2-3	TRBD2	NA
CATNSPGGEETQYF	TGTGCCACCAACTCGCCGGGCGGTGAAGAGACCCAGTACTTC	TRBV19	TRBJ2-5	NA	NA
CASSLGRGRVGVQFF	TGTGCCAGCAGCTTAGGGCGCGGGAGGGTTGGCGTGCAGTTCTTC	TRBV7-2	TRBJ2-1	TRBD2	NA
CASSESGRAGGFF	TGTGCCAGCAGTGAGAGCGGCAGGGCAGGGGGTTTCTTT	TRBV6-1	TRBJ1-1	TRBD1	NA
CAITDRQGPYGYTF	TGTGCCATCACCGACAGACAGGGGCCCTATGGCTACACCTTC	TRBV10-3	TRBJ1-2	TRBD1	NA
CASSQDGAGSSTDTQYF	TGCGCCAGCAGCCAAGATGGGGCTGGAAGTAGCACAGATACGCAGTATTTT	TRBV4-1	TRBJ2-3	NA	NA
CASIAVGRTYEQYF	TGTGCCAGCATCGCAGTAGGCAGAACCTACGAGCAGTACTTC	TRBV28	TRBJ2-7	NA	NA
CASRRQGPYEQYF	TGTGCCAGCAGGAGACAGGGGCCCTACGAGCAGTACTTC	TRBV6-5	TRBJ2-7	TRBD1	once
CASKKTSGSNRNTGELFF	TGTGCCAGCAAGAAGACTAGCGGGAGTAACCGGAACACCGGGGAGCTGTTTTTT	TRBV5-4	TRBJ2-2	TRBD2	once
CASSLVASYSYEQYF	TGTGCCAGCAGTTTAGTTGCGTCTTACTCCTACGAGCAGTACTTC	TRBV28	TRBJ2-7	NA	NA
CASSPVSSTDTQYF	TGTGCCAGCAGCCCGGTGTCTAGCACAGATACGCAGTATTTT	TRBV7-7	TRBJ2-3	NA	once
CASSELAGSNEQFF	TGTGCCAGCAGTGAACTGGCGGGATCCAATGAGCAGTTCTTC	TRBV2	TRBJ2-1	NA	once
CASSADRVSYEQYF	TGTGCCAGCAGCGCGGACAGGGTCTCCTACGAGCAGTACTTC	TRBV6-1	TRBJ2-7	TRBD1	NA
CASSPPGLAGGPGEQFF	TGTGCCAGCTCACCACCTGGGCTAGCGGGAGGGCCGGGTGAGCAGTTCTTC	TRBV18	TRBJ2-1	TRBD2	NA
CASSQYDRDAGELFF	TGCGCCAGCAGCCAGTACGACAGGGACGCCGGGGAGCTGTTTTTT	TRBV4-3	TRBJ2-2	TRBD1	once
CASSQVRTSGNTGELFF	TGCGCCAGCAGCCAAGTAAGGACTAGCGGTAACACCGGGGAGCTGTTTTTT	TRBV4-1	TRBJ2-2	TRBD2	once
CASSPPGFMGQGSREQYF	TGTGCCAGCTCACCACCCGGGTTCATGGGACAGGGTTCGCGCGAGCAGTACTTC	TRBV18	TRBJ2-7	TRBD1	NA
CASSLLGVGQPQHF	TGCGCCAGCAGCTTGTTAGGGGTCGGTCAGCCCCAGCATTTT	TRBV5-1	TRBJ1-5	NA	NA
CASNADRENGYTF	TGTGCCAGCAACGCGGACAGGGAAAATGGCTACACCTTC	TRBV25-1	TRBJ1-2	TRBD1	NA
CASSDSRGGGNQPQHF	TGTGCCAGCAGTGATTCTAGAGGGGGCGGAAATCAGCCCCAGCATTTT	TRBV2	TRBJ1-5	TRBD1	once
CASSQVVGAYEQYF	TGTGCCAGCAGCCAAGTTGTAGGAGCCTACGAGCAGTACTTC	TRBV4-2	TRBJ2-7	NA	NA
CASSETGNTGELFF	TGCGCCAGCAGTGAAACAGGGAACACCGGGGAGCTGTTTTTT	TRBV10-1	TRBJ2-2	NA	NA
CASRPGWDTEAFF	TGTGCCAGCAGGCCCGGGTGGGACACTGAAGCTTTCTTT	TRBV2	TRBJ1-1	NA	NA
CASSQVDRANSPLHF	TGCGCCAGCAGCCAAGTAGACAGGGCAAATTCACCCCTCCACTTT	TRBV4-1	TRBJ1-6	TRBD1	once
CASSLEWGIQYF	TGTGCCAGCAGTTTGGAATGGGGCATTCAGTACTTC	TRBV28	TRBJ2-4	NA	NA
CASSIRAVANTGELFF	TGTGCCAGTAGTATTCGGGCTGTTGCGAACACCGGGGAGCTGTTTTTT	TRBV19	TRBJ2-2	NA	NA
CASSLGQPGDTQYF	TGTGCCAGCAGCTTAGGACAGCCCGGGGATACGCAGTATTTT	TRBV7-2	TRBJ2-3	NA	NA
CASSDGLYLQGYTF	TGTGCCAGCAGTGACGGTCTTTATCTTCAGGGCTACACCTTC	TRBV6-1	TRBJ1-2	NA	NA
CASTDRDQGYGYTF	TGTGCCAGCACAGACAGGGATCAGGGGTATGGCTACACCTTC	TRBV27	TRBJ1-2	TRBD1	NA
CASSSIAGETDTQYF	TGCGCCAGCAGCTCCATAGCGGGAGAGACAGATACGCAGTATTTT	TRBV5-1	TRBJ2-3	TRBD2	NA
CASSPLRQNYEQYF	TGTGCCAGCAGCCCCCTCCGGCAGAACTACGAGCAGTACTTC	TRBV27	TRBJ2-7	NA	NA
CASSVYGTGAQETQYF	TGTGCCAGCAGCGTATATGGGACAGGGGCTCAAGAGACCCAGTACTTC	TRBV9	TRBJ2-5	TRBD1	NA
CASSTGQGTSNYGYTF	TGTGCCAGCTCAACGGGACAGGGCACTTCCAACTATGGCTACACCTTC	TRBV18	TRBJ1-2	TRBD1	NA